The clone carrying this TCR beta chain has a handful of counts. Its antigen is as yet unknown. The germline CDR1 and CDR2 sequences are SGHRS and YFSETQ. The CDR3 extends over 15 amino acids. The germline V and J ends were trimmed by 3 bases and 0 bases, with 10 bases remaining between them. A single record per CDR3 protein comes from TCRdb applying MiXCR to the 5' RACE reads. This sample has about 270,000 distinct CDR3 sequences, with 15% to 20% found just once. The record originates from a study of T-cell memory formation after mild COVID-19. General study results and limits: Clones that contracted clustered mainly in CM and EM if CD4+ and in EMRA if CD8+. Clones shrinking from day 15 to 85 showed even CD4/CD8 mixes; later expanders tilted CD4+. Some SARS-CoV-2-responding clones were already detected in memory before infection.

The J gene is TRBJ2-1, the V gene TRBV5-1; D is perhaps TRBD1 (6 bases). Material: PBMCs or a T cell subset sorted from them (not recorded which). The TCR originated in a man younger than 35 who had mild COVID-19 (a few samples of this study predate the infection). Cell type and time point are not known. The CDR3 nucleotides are TGCGCCAGCAGCTCGACAGGTAGCTCCTACAATGAGCAGTTCTTC. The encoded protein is CASSSTGSSYNEQFF.